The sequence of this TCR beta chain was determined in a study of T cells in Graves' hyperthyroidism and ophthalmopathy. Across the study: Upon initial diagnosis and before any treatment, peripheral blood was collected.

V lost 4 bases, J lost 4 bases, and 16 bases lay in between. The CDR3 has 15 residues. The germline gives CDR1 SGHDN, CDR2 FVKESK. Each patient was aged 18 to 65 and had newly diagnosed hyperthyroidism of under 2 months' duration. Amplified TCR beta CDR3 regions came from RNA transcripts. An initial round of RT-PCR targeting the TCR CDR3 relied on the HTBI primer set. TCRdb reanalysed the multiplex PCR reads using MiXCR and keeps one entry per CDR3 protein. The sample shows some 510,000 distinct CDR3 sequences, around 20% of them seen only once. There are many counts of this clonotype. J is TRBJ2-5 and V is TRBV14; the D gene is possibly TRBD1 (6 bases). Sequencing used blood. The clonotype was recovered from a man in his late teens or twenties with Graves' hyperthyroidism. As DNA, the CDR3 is TGTGCCAGCAGCCCCTTTGGGACATCCGCAGAGACCCAGTACTTC. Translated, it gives CASSPFGTSAETQYF.